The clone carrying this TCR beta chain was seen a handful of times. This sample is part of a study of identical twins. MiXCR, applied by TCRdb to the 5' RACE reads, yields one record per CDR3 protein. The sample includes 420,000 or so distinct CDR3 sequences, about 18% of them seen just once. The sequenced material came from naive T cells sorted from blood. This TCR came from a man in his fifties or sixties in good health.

CDR3 bases: TGTGCCAGCACAGGGCGGGGGGCCTACAATGAGCAGTTCTTC. This gives the protein CASTGRGAYNEQFF. The rearrangement links TRBV2 to TRBJ2-1; 8 nucleotides line up with TRBD2. Germline CDR1 and CDR2: SNHLY and FYNNEI. V was clipped by 7 bases and J by 2 bases; unmatched bases: 4. The CDR3 extends over 14 amino acids.